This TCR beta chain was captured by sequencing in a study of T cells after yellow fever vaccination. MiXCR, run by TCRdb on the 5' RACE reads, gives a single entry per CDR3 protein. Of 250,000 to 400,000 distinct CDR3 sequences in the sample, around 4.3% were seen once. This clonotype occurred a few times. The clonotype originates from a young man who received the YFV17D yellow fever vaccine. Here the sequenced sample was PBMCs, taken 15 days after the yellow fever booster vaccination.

The CDR3 region has the DNA TGTGCCAGCAGCTTAAAAGGGGACACTGAAGCTTTCTTT. Residues: CASSLKGDTEAFF. The chain recombines TRBV7-3 with TRBJ1-1; the D gene is possibly TRBD1 (5 bases). The V end lost 1 base, the J end lost 3 bases, and 6 bases lay between the germline ends. The germline gives CDR1 SGHTA, CDR2 FQGTGA. The CDR3 loop spans 13 amino acids.